These 3 T cell receptor beta chains were sequenced from one sample in a study of T cells after posttransplantation cyclophosphamide. Data came from immunoSEQ multiplex PCR; TCRdb stores just in-frame clones and leaves some out. The sample contains about 43,000 clones, around 90% of which appear only once. A marrow graft followed busulfan-fludarabine conditioning, with cyclophosphamide on days +3 and +4. The sample in question was PBMCs, obtained about 64 days after allogeneic stem cell transplant with posttransplant cyclophosphamide. The receptors here all came from a male patient aged 55-69 years who received an allogeneic stem cell transplant from a related donor and was CMV-positive. The graft donor may have given rise to some T cells.

V is TRBV2 and J is TRBJ1-1; tentative D call: TRBD1 (5 bases). Germline V lookup: CDR1 SNHLY, CDR2 FYNNEI. This CDR3 contains 16 residues. V was cut by 3 bases and J by 4 bases, with 18 bases left in between. The CDR3 region is CASSDGGGPSTTEAFF. The CDR3 region has the DNA TGTGCCAGCAGTGACGGGGGGGGACCGTCGACCACTGAAGCTTTCTTT.

The rearrangement uses TRBV15 and TRBJ1-1; TRBD1 matches at 9 bases. Germline V gives CDR1 LNHNV, CDR2 YYDKDF (reference sequence). J lost 7 bases, V lost 2 bases, and 11 bases had no gene match. The CDR3 contains 16 residues. The CDR3 sequence: CATSRKITGGASEAFF. For the CDR3, the DNA is TGTGCCACCAGCAGAAAAATTACAGGGGGCGCGAGTGAAGCTTTCTTT.

The chain is built from TRBV6-4 and TRBJ2-5; D possibly corresponds to TRBD1 (6 bases). Between the trimmed V and J ends, which lost 3 bases and 1 base, there was a span of 9 bases. The CDR3 runs to 14 residues. The germline CDR1 and CDR2 sequences are MRHNA and SNTAGT. The CDR3 nucleotides read TGTGCCAGCAGTGAAGTAGGGGGCCAAGAGACCCAGTACTTC. It codes for CASSEVGGQETQYF.